The 5 T cell receptor beta chains below all came from one sample that was sequenced in a study of blood T cell repertoires in COVID-19 (dated by TCRdb to the early 2020s). The library relied on the immunoSEQ multiplex PCR assay. The clones in this table, taken by TCRdb from immuneACCESS, are in-frame only. Not every clone is retained; where verified, under half of the shortfall comes from an unresolved V gene, and the cause of the rest is unknown. In this sample the table shows about 230,000 clones, about 90% of which occur a single time. The ten largest clonotypes hold around 12% of the sample. Material: peripheral blood. These receptor sequences come from a woman aged 18-29 years who had recovered from COVID-19.

J is TRBJ2-1 and V is TRBV6-5, with D maybe TRBD2 (5 bases). CDR3 length: 13 residues. CDR1 and CDR2 (germline): MNHEY, SVGAGI. The germline V and J ends were trimmed by 2 bases and 9 bases, with 11 bases remaining between them. CDR3 amino acids: CASSYLTRTEQFF. The CDR3 DNA follows: TGTGCCAGCAGTTACCTTACTAGGACTGAGCAGTTCTTC.

The DNA for the CDR3 is TGTGCCAGTAGTATAGCGGCAGGGCGTATCGAAACTAATGAAAAACTGTTTTTT. Translated, it gives CASSIAAGRIETNEKLFF. The V call is TRBV19, the J call TRBJ1-4; D is perhaps TRBD1 (5 bases). Trimming stripped 1 base from V and 1 base from J, with 16 bases between. Germline loops: CDR1 LNHDA, CDR2 SQIVND (reference sequence). The CDR3 totals 18 residues.

The chain employs TRBV9 and TRBJ1-1; 7 bases are shared with TRBD1. V shed 3 bases and J 8 bases; nucleotides not matched to a gene: 7. Germline CDR1 reads SGDLS; CDR2 reads YYNGEE. The CDR3 is 13 residues long. CDR3 in amino acids: CASSGKETGEAFF. The CDR3 DNA sequence: TGTGCCAGCAGCGGTAAGGAGACAGGGGAAGCTTTCTTT. Full variable domain (missing parts from reference TRBV9 and TRBJ1-1): DSGVTQTPKHLITATGQRVTLRCSPRSGDLSVYWYQQSLDQGLQFLIQYYNGEERAKGNILERFSAQQFPDLHSELNLSSLELGDSALYFCASSGKETGEAFFGQGTRLTVV.

This rearrangement joins TRBV30 to TRBJ2-7; TRBD1 agrees at 8 bases. With V trimmed by 1 base and J by 3 bases, 2 bases remained unmatched. This CDR3 spans 13 amino acids. Germline CDR1 and CDR2: GTSNPN and SVGIG (reference sequence). CDR3 DNA: TGTGCCTGGAGTGCCGACAGGGGCTACGAGCAGTACTTC. This codes for CAWSADRGYEQYF.

This chain links TRBV11-3 with TRBJ2-3; D gene uncertain. The ends were cut back, 5 bases at V and 0 bases at J, with 15 bases in the middle. The CDR3 contains 16 residues. Looked up from germline, CDR1 is SGHNT and CDR2 is YENEEA. The CDR3 DNA reads TGTGCCAGCAGCCAGAACTCGTGGAGTAGCACAGATACGCAGTATTTT. Residues: CASSQNSWSSTDTQYF.